Following are 21 T cell receptor beta chains from one sample sequenced in a study of shared clonotypes between healthy human individuals. The data were produced by immunoSEQ multiplex PCR, yet TCRdb's version contains in-frame clones alone and is incomplete. The sample includes some 900,000 clones, around three quarters seen only once; the top ten take around 1.5%. The sequenced sample consisted of memory CD4+ T cells sorted from blood. Sample subset: CD45RA-negative fraction. The receptors stem from a young man in good health.

J is TRBJ1-2 and V is TRBV10-3; the D gene is possibly TRBD1 (6 bases). The CDR3 totals 13 residues. From germline, CDR1 is ENHRY and CDR2 SYGVKD. V lost 5 bases, J lost 4 bases, and 11 bases lay in between. CDR3 coding DNA: TGTGCCATCAGTAAGGGGGAGGCCTATGGCTACACCTTC. It translates to CAISKGEAYGYTF.

Comments on this clone: Its ends do not fully match the called genes, so a read error is possible. This chain joins TRBV7-2 and TRBJ2-5, with TRBD1 matching 7 bases. CDR1 is SGHTA and CDR2 is FQGNSA in the germline V gene. This CDR3 spans 14 amino acids. CDR3 coding DNA: TGTGCCAGCAATAGGGGGCAGGATAAAGAGATCCAGTACTTC. It specifies CASNRGQDKEIQYF.

The gene calls are TRBV5-4 and TRBJ2-5; a weak D match, TRBD1 (6 bases). This CDR3 comprises 14 residues. V shed 3 bases and J shed 4 bases, with 13 bases lying between them. CDR1 is SGHNT and CDR2 is YYREEE in the germline V gene (reference sequence). CDR3 in amino acids: CASSSTRQVETQYF. The DNA of the CDR3 is TGTGCCAGCAGCTCCACCAGACAGGTAGAGACCCAGTACTTC.

The gene calls are TRBV5-1 and TRBJ1-2; D not resolved. In germline, CDR1 is SGHRS, CDR2 YFSETQ. Between the trimmed V and J ends, which lost 0 bases and 7 bases, there was a span of 13 bases. This CDR3 contains 14 residues. This CDR3 reads CASSLDEGSGGYTF. Written as DNA, the CDR3 is TGCGCCAGCAGCTTGGACGAAGGGTCGGGTGGCTACACCTTC.

Remarks on this clone: This specimen includes other DNA sequences encoding the same CDR3. The CDR3 nucleotides read TGTGCCATCAGCCCGACAGAGAACTATGGCTACACCTTC. Translated: CAISPTENYGYTF. V usage is TRBV10-3 and J usage is TRBJ1-2; D perhaps matches TRBD1 (5 bases). The CDR3 sequence is 13 residues long. Trimming took off 6 bases at V and 2 bases at J, with 10 bases between the two ends. The germline CDR1 and CDR2 sequences are ENHRY and SYGVKD.

This clone was observed a single time. The chain combines TRBV12-5 with TRBJ2-3; D is unclear. Trimming stripped 5 bases from V and 3 bases from J, with 9 bases between. Germline CDR1 and CDR2: LGHNT and FRNRAP. The CDR3 runs to 13 residues. The CDR3 region is CASGPRWTDTQYF. CDR3 coding DNA: TGTGCTAGTGGTCCCCGTTGGACAGATACGCAGTATTTT.

This clone was recorded at least ten times. J is TRBJ2-1 and V is TRBV2; TRBD2 agrees at 10 bases. This CDR3 comprises 16 residues. After removal of 6 bases from V and 4 bases from J, the junction contained 9 bases not matched to a gene. In germline, CDR1 is SNHLY, CDR2 FYNNEI. The CDR3 spells CASRAGTSVDYNEQFF. The CDR3 DNA reads as TGTGCCAGCAGGGCCGGGACTAGCGTAGATTACAATGAGCAGTTCTTC.

The chain carries TRBV28 and TRBJ1-3, with TRBD1 as a possible D gene (5 bases). The V gene lost 6 bases and the J gene lost 4 bases, with 16 bases spanning the gap. Looked up from germline, CDR1 is MDHEN and CDR2 is SYDVKM. The CDR3 is made up of 15 amino acids. CDR3 sequence reads: CASSSTGEAGNTIYF. The DNA for the CDR3 is TGTGCCAGCAGCTCTACGGGGGAGGCCGGAAACACCATATATTTT. Combining the CDR3 with reference TRBV28 and TRBJ1-3 gives the whole variable domain DVKVTQSSRYLVKRTGEKVFLECVQDMDHENMFWYRQDPGLGLRLIYFSYDVKMKEKGDIPEGYSVSREKKERFSLILESASTNQTSMYLCASSSTGEAGNTIYFGEGSWLTVV.

V and J are TRBV5-4 and TRBJ2-2; the match to TRBD2 covers 11 bases. The length of the CDR3 is 16 residues. V lost 3 bases, J lost 3 bases, and 4 bases stayed unmatched. Germline V lookup: CDR1 SGHNT, CDR2 YYREEE (reference sequence). CDR3 amino acids: CASSSLSGGDTGELFF. CDR3 nucleotide sequence: TGTGCCAGCAGCTCACTTAGCGGGGGGGACACCGGGGAGCTGTTTTTT.

The chain combines TRBV4-2 with TRBJ2-7, with TRBD2 matching over 7 bases. From germline, CDR1 is LGHNA and CDR2 YNFKEQ. The V segment lost 1 base and the J segment 3 bases; nucleotides outside the gene matches: 6. This CDR3 is built from 15 residues. The CDR3 reads CASSQASGDGYEQYF. The CDR3 DNA reads TGTGCCAGCAGCCAAGCGAGCGGGGATGGCTACGAGCAGTACTTC.

V is TRBV30 and J is TRBJ2-5; 10 bases line up with TRBD2. Germline V gene data show CDR1 as GTSNPN and CDR2 as SVGIG (reference sequence). Unmatched junction bases numbered 8, after V lost 3 bases and J lost 4 bases. The CDR3 sequence is 15 residues long. DNA for the CDR3: TGTGCCTGGAGACTCGGGACTAGCGTAATAGAGACCCAGTACTTC. This sequence encodes CAWRLGTSVIETQYF.

Concerning this clone itself: The junction departs from the called germline gene at one end, perhaps through a read error. The CDR3 nucleotides read TGTGCCAGCAGCCCTGGCGGGAGCCAAGGGACCCAGTACTTC. It codes for CASSPGGSQGTQYF. The gene calls are TRBV11-3 and TRBJ2-5; 7 bases match TRBD2. CDR1 is SGHNT and CDR2 is YENEEA in the germline V gene. The length of the CDR3 is 14 residues.

The rearrangement uses TRBV19 and TRBJ2-3; D gene unclear. V was pared by 0 bases and J by 3 bases, with 7 bases between. The CDR3 loop spans 14 amino acids. CDR1 is LNHDA and CDR2 is SQIVND in the germline V gene (reference sequence). The CDR3 sequence: CASSIDPRTDTQYF. Written as DNA, the CDR3 is TGTGCCAGTAGTATAGATCCCAGGACAGATACGCAGTATTTT.

The chain uses TRBV7-9 and TRBJ2-7, with D possibly matching TRBD1 (5 bases). The CDR3 is 17 residues long. V dropped 8 bases and J dropped 3 bases, with 26 bases sitting between them. CDR1 is SEHNR and CDR2 is FQNEAQ in the germline V gene (reference sequence). The CDR3 DNA reads as TGTGCCAGCGCGATTTACCTACAGGCAGCCAGAAACTACGAGCAGTACTTC. Protein product: CASAIYLQAARNYEQYF.

The V call is TRBV19, the J call TRBJ2-6, with 12 bases aligning to TRBD2. J gave up 1 base and V 5 bases, and 9 bases lay outside the gene matches. CDR3 length: 19 residues. The germline CDR1 and CDR2 sequences are LNHDA and SQIVND (reference sequence). This CDR3 reads CASSPPSGRVQSGANVLTF. The CDR3, as DNA: TGTGCCAGTAGTCCCCCTAGCGGGAGGGTTCAATCTGGGGCCAACGTCCTGACTTTC.

This clone was counted a few times. The gene calls are TRBV28 and TRBJ1-2; no reliable D call. There are 11 residues in the CDR3. Between the trimmed V and J ends, which lost 3 bases and 10 bases, there was a span of 9 bases. The germline V gene has CDR1 MDHEN and CDR2 SYDVKM. The CDR3 nucleotides are TGTGCCAGCAGTTTCCTCGGGGACTACACCTTC. This sequence encodes CASSFLGDYTF.

This chain joins TRBV5-1 and TRBJ2-1; the D call may be TRBD1 or TRBD2 (5 bases each). CDR1 SGHRS and CDR2 YFSETQ come from the germline V gene. V was cut by 0 bases and J by 0 bases, with 13 bases left in between. The CDR3 runs 17 residues. CDR3 nucleotide sequence: TGCGCCAGCAGCTTGGGTGGGGGAGCTATCTCCTACAATGAGCAGTTCTTC. Translating it yields CASSLGGGAISYNEQFF. Looking up the rest from reference TRBV5-1 and TRBJ2-1 gives the full variable domain: KAGVTQTPRYLIKTRGQQVTLSCSPISGHRSVSWYQQTPGQGLQFLFEYFSETQRNKGNFPGRFSGRQFSNSRSEMNVSTLELGDSALYLCASSLGGGAISYNEQFFGPGTRLTVL.

The CDR3 spells CASSYRAFTDTQYF. CDR3 nucleotides: TGTGCCAGCAGCTACCGGGCATTCACAGATACGCAGTATTTT. V gene TRBV7-2 combines with J gene TRBJ2-3, with no clear D. Germline lookup yields CDR1 SGHTA and CDR2 FQGNSA. Between the trimmed V and J ends, which lost 4 bases and 2 bases, there was a span of 10 bases. The CDR3 is made up of 14 amino acids.

The V and J genes are TRBV2 and TRBJ2-2; no definite D call. Trimming shortened V by 2 bases and J by 4 bases, and 8 bases separated the two germline ends. Germline V gene sequence: CDR1 SNHLY, CDR2 FYNNEI. The CDR3 runs 14 residues. CDR3 loop: CASSELASTGELFF. CDR3 nucleotides: TGTGCCAGCAGTGAACTGGCTAGCACCGGGGAGCTGTTTTTT.

The V and J genes are TRBV5-1 and TRBJ2-7, with 7 bases fitting TRBD1. This CDR3 comprises 14 residues. V dropped 4 bases and J dropped 5; count of bases not matched to a gene: 9. Germline assignment: CDR1 SGHRS and CDR2 YFSETQ. The CDR3 region has the DNA TGCGCCAGCAGCCCAAGACAGGGCGGTGACGAGCAGTACTTC. The encoded protein is CASSPRQGGDEQYF. Looking up the rest from reference TRBV5-1 and TRBJ2-7 gives the full variable domain: KAGVTQTPRYLIKTRGQQVTLSCSPISGHRSVSWYQQTPGQGLQFLFEYFSETQRNKGNFPGRFSGRQFSNSRSEMNVSTLELGDSALYLCASSPRQGGDEQYFGPGTRLTVT.

The chain has TRBV19 and TRBJ2-3; tentatively, D is TRBD2 (5 bases). Trimming removed 6 bases from V and 9 bases from J, with 13 bases in between. From germline, CDR1 is LNHDA and CDR2 SQIVND (reference sequence). This CDR3 is 12 amino acids long. This CDR3 reads CASSPAGKTQYF. The CDR3 bases are TGTGCCAGTAGCCCGGCCGGGAAGACGCAGTATTTT.